These 23 T cell receptor beta chains were all obtained from the same sample, sequenced in a study of CD8+CD57+ T cells in acquired aplastic anemia. TCR beta VDJ and CDR3 were profiled, and genomic DNA was the template. Using its own MiXCR run on the reads, TCRdb lists one record per CDR3 protein. The table records roughly 290,000 distinct CDR3 sequences, approximately 60% of them present only once. Sequencing was done on patients that had shown CD8+CD57+ cell expansion by flow cytometry. Source material: sorted CD4+, CD8+, or CD8+CD57+ T cells (not recorded which) from PBMCs. Receptor source: a human donor with aplastic anemia.

This clonotype was found a few times. This rearrangement joins TRBV4-1 to TRBJ1-2; D is unresolved. V was clipped by 0 bases and J by 8 bases, with 13 bases between them. The CDR3 runs to 14 residues. CDR1 is MGHRA, CDR2 YSYEKL, per germline. The CDR3 DNA reads as TGCGCCAGCAGCCAAGATTGGGGAGGGTGGGGCTACACCTTC. Translated, it gives CASSQDWGGWGYTF.

Many counts were recorded for this clonotype. The V gene is TRBV7-8, the J gene TRBJ1-5; possible D gene TRBD1, 6 bases. Germline lookup yields CDR1 SGHVS and CDR2 FQNEAQ. Trimming removed 3 bases from V and 5 bases from J, with 11 bases in between. The CDR3 loop spans 14 amino acids. The CDR3 bases are TGTGCCAGCAGCTTTGGGGGCGGGGATCAGCCCCAGCATTTT. Residues: CASSFGGGDQPQHF. Full variable domain (missing parts from reference TRBV7-8 and TRBJ1-5): GAGVSQSPRYKVAKRGQDVALRCDPISGHVSLFWYQQALGQGPEFLTYFQNEAQLDKSGLPSDRFFAERPEGSVSTLKIQRTQQEDSAVYLCASSFGGGDQPQHFGDGTRLSIL.

In nucleotides, the CDR3 is TGCAGCGTTAACCCTCGCCCGGGGGCTGAAGCTTTCTTT. Its translation: CSVNPRPGAEAFF. The rearrangement links TRBV29-1 to TRBJ1-1, with a weak D call TRBD1 (5 bases). Trimming removed 5 bases at V and 6 bases at J, with 16 bases between. Germline CDR1 reads SQVTM; CDR2 reads ANQGSEA. The CDR3 runs 13 residues.

This chain uses TRBV20-1 with TRBJ2-7, with 7 positions matching TRBD1. Germline CDR1 DFQATT, CDR2 SNEGSKA (reference sequence). Trimming removed 1 base from V and 0 bases from J; junction bases left unmatched: 3. The CDR3 has 14 residues. The CDR3 loop reads CSARVRDSSYEQYF. The CDR3 nucleotides are TGCAGTGCTAGAGTCCGGGACAGCTCCTACGAGCAGTACTTC.

Concerning this clonotype: Relative to the germline gene, one junction end is altered; a read error may explain this. The chain uses TRBV7-3 and TRBJ2-2; D uncertain. This CDR3 contains 11 residues. The germline CDR1 and CDR2 sequences are SGHTA and FQGTGA. The DNA for the CDR3 is TGTACCAGCAGCTTAGGGGGGGAGCTGTTTTTT. It codes for CTSSLGGELFF.

V is TRBV20-1 and J is TRBJ1-2, with a weak D call TRBD1 (5 bases). In germline, CDR1 is DFQATT, CDR2 SNEGSKA (reference sequence). The CDR3 is made up of 14 amino acids. The CDR3 loop is CSLTSSGGVYGYTF. The CDR3 region has the DNA TGCAGCCTGACTAGCTCGGGGGGGGTCTATGGCTACACCTTC.

The rearrangement links TRBV10-3 to TRBJ1-1, with D perhaps matching TRBD1 (5 bases). Germline V CDR1 and CDR2: ENHRY, SYGVKD. CDR3 length: 15 amino acids. The V end was cut by 8 bases, the J end by 3 bases, with 19 bases between. The CDR3 DNA reads TGTGCCATCGGCCGAGAGGGTGGGGCTTACACTGAAGCTTTCTTT. Translating gives CAIGREGGAYTEAFF.

A remark on this clonotype: One end of the junction varies from germline; a read error may be responsible. The chain is built from TRBV2 and TRBJ2-1; D not certain. Germline loops: CDR1 SNHLY, CDR2 FYNNEI. The length of the CDR3 is 11 residues. CDR3 in DNA: TGTGCCACCAGTGATGAGAGTTGGCAGTTCTTC. It is translated as CATSDESWQFF.

Details on this clonotype: The CDR3 does not end in the conserved phenylalanine or tryptophan, so this is likely a read error. The rearrangement joins TRBV11-2 to TRBJ2-1; unclear D gene. Germline V CDR1 and CDR2: SGHAT, FQNNGV. This CDR3 spans 13 amino acids. V was shortened by 0 bases and J by 5 bases, with 5 bases between the two germline ends. CDR3 nucleotides: TGTGCCAGCAGCTTAGACCGACACAATGAGCAGTTCTGC. Translated, it gives CASSLDRHNEQFC.

This clonotype was found many times. The CDR3 nucleotides are TGTGCCAGCAGTTACAGGGAAGGGGAGGTGAACACTGAAGCTTTCTTT. Amino acids: CASSYREGEVNTEAFF. This chain links TRBV6-5 with TRBJ1-1; possibly TRBD1 for D (5 bases). Trimming took 2 bases from V and 0 from J, leaving 13 bases between them. This CDR3 has 16 amino acids. Looked up from germline, CDR1 is MNHEY and CDR2 is SVGAGI.

This clonotype has at least ten counts. This rearrangement joins TRBV7-2 to TRBJ2-1; D possibly uses TRBD1 or TRBD2 (6 bases each). V gave up 5 bases and J gave up 5 bases, with 16 bases separating them. Per the germline V gene, CDR1 is SGHTA and CDR2 is FQGNSA. The CDR3 runs to 15 residues. The CDR3 loop is CASSMLGGFNNEQFF. CDR3 nucleotides: TGTGCCAGCAGCATGTTGGGGGGCTTTAACAATGAGCAGTTCTTC. The variable domain in full, completed from reference TRBV7-2 and TRBJ2-1, reads GAGVSQSPSNKVTEKGKDVELRCDPISGHTALYWYRQSLGQGLEFLIYFQGNSAPDKSGLPSDRFSAERTGGSVSTLTIQRTQQEDSAVYLCASSMLGGFNNEQFFGPGTRLTVL.

This clonotype turned up a few times. The chain uses TRBV19 and TRBJ1-5; D gene ambiguous. With 5 bases removed from V and 6 bases from J, the gap between germline ends came to 17 bases. Germline V lookup: CDR1 LNHDA, CDR2 SQIVND (reference sequence). The CDR3 has 15 amino acids. The CDR3 DNA reads as TGTGCCAGTAGTCGTAGTGGTGGGGTTAGTCAGCCCCAGCATTTT. It yields the protein CASSRSGGVSQPQHF.

The chain is built from TRBV7-8 and TRBJ2-6; either TRBD1 or TRBD2 may fit D (5 bases each). Germline V gene sequence: CDR1 SGHVS, CDR2 FQNEAQ. The CDR3 contains 17 residues. V was shortened by 5 bases and J by 0 bases, with 14 bases between the two germline ends. The CDR3 bases are TGTGCCAGCAGCAGCCGGGACCTCACCTCTGGGGCCAACGTCCTGACTTTC. Translating gives CASSSRDLTSGANVLTF.

The chain couples TRBV7-2 to TRBJ1-6, with 9 bases that match TRBD1. This CDR3 has 15 residues. The V gene end was trimmed by 5 bases and the J gene end by 10 bases; junction bases not matched to a gene: 9. Germline lookup yields CDR1 SGHTA and CDR2 FQGNSA. This CDR3 is CASSAGQGTFSPLHF. As DNA, the CDR3 is TGTGCCAGCAGCGCTGGACAGGGGACCTTCTCACCCCTCCACTTT.

The V call is TRBV3-1, the J call TRBJ1-6; the D gene is possibly TRBD1 (6 bases). The CDR3 covers 15 residues. Germline values: CDR1 LGHDT, CDR2 YNNKEL (reference sequence). V lost 4 bases to trimming and J lost 16 bases, with 23 bases between them. The CDR3 here is CASSRGDTSRIVLHF. In DNA, the CDR3 is TGTGCCAGCAGCCGAGGGGACACCTCGAGGATAGTGCTCCACTTT.

This clonotype was counted a few times. The rearrangement joins TRBV4-1 to TRBJ1-6; D remains ambiguous. V was trimmed by 5 bases and J by 6 bases, leaving 14 bases between them. CDR3 length: 15 amino acids. Germline V gene lookup returns CDR1 MGHRA and CDR2 YSYEKL. The CDR3 protein is CASSSLILRNSPLHF. The CDR3 bases are TGCGCCAGCAGCTCTCTAATTCTACGTAATTCACCCCTCCACTTT.

This clonotype has just a few counts. The CDR3 nucleotides are TGTGCCAGCAGTCGACTAGTGGGTCGGGAGACCCAGTACTTC. Translation gives CASSRLVGRETQYF. The J gene is TRBJ2-5, the V gene TRBV9, with TRBD2 as a possible D gene (6 bases). CDR1 and CDR2 from the germline V gene are SGDLS and YYNGEE. The CDR3 extends over 14 amino acids. The ends were cut back, 5 bases at V and 5 bases at J, with 16 bases in the middle.

This clonotype was counted ten times or more. The chain employs TRBV19 and TRBJ1-5; no clear D. Germline assignment: CDR1 LNHDA and CDR2 SQIVND (reference sequence). V lost 3 bases and J lost 7, with 13 bases in between. The CDR3 contains 14 residues. In DNA form, the CDR3 reads TGTGCCAGTAGTATTGTGTCACAAGAGCAGCCCCAGCATTTT. Translated: CASSIVSQEQPQHF.

J is TRBJ2-5 and V is TRBV2; TRBD1 matches at 7 bases. J lost 5 bases, V lost 7 bases, and 7 bases had no gene match. Germline V gene lookup returns CDR1 SNHLY and CDR2 FYNNEI. The CDR3 covers 13 residues. This CDR3 is CASNQQGTETQYF. The CDR3 DNA is TGTGCCAGCAACCAACAGGGGACGGAGACCCAGTACTTC.

V usage is TRBV6-4 and J usage is TRBJ1-5; D ambiguous. Trimming stripped 11 bases from V and 2 bases from J, with 10 bases between. Germline V CDR1 and CDR2: MRHNA, SNTAGT. This CDR3 region has 12 residues. The CDR3: CAPWRGNQPQHF. The CDR3 region has the DNA TGTGCCCCGTGGCGGGGCAATCAGCCCCAGCATTTT.

This clonotype has ten or more counts. The gene calls are TRBV14 and TRBJ1-6, with D perhaps TRBD1 (5 bases). There are 16 residues in the CDR3. The V gene lost 3 bases and the J gene lost 6 bases, with 15 bases spanning the gap. Per the germline V gene, CDR1 is SGHDN and CDR2 is FVKESK. The CDR3 region is CASSQTSGLPNSPLHF. The CDR3 coding sequence is TGTGCCAGCAGCCAGACTTCGGGACTTCCTAATTCACCCCTCCACTTT.

The rearrangement joins TRBV24-1 to TRBJ2-3, with 9 bases fitting TRBD1. The CDR3 spans 16 residues. Losses at the gene ends were 6 bases for V and 4 bases for J; bases not matched to a gene: 10. The germline CDR1 and CDR2 sequences are KGHDR and SFDVKD. CDR3 DNA sequence: TGTGCCACCAGTAAGGGGGGACAGGGTAGGCCAGATACGCAGTATTTT. It specifies CATSKGGQGRPDTQYF.

The rearrangement joins TRBV4-2 to TRBJ2-5, with D tentatively TRBD1 (5 bases). CDR3 size: 13 residues. The V end was cut by 1 base, the J end by 5 bases, with 8 bases between. CDR1 and CDR2 (germline): LGHNA, YNFKEQ. CDR3 nucleotides: TGTGCCAGCAGCCAAGGGACAAGGGAGACCCAGTACTTC. This codes for CASSQGTRETQYF.